This TCR beta chain was sequenced in a study of T cell responses to AZD1222 COVID-19 vaccine. Whole-study context: Second-dose schedules of about 4 or about 12 weeks were combined. Study results and caveats: Recipients of two AZD1222 doses showed rising Spike-specific TCR breadth and depth. Baseline serology detected seropositivity in only 6 or 7 AZD1222 recipients. Clonal diversity was possibly underestimated; the donors were predominantly white British and more often female.

With regard to this clone: Antigen unknown.

The protocol was immunoSEQ multiplex PCR, while the TCRdb copy is restricted to in-frame clones and leaves out a portion. The sample consists of about 130,000 clones, around 87% of them appearing once. The CDR3 consists of 12 residues. The V end lost 5 bases, the J end lost 4 bases, and 8 bases lay between the germline ends. Germline V gene lookup returns CDR1 SEHNR and CDR2 FQNEAQ (reference sequence). The chain combines TRBV7-9 with TRBJ1-1; D is possibly TRBD1 (5 bases). This clonotype was obtained from an adult in good health. The source material was peripheral blood, sampled on day 0 of AZD1222 vaccination. The CDR3 region is CASSPGLTEAFF. For the CDR3, the DNA is TGTGCCAGCAGCCCAGGGCTCACTGAAGCTTTCTTT.